Following are 12 T cell receptor beta chains from one sample sequenced in a study of CD8 T cells in Susac syndrome (dated by TCRdb to between 2018 and 2021). The library came from the immunoSEQ multiplex PCR assay. RNA was extracted using the RNeasy kit, and roughly 0.45 to 1 microgram was reverse transcribed with random hexamers. Using fastp at Q25 and MiXCR, TCRdb reprocessed the public reads and kept productive beta chains. Every CDR3 protein is listed once, alongside the most common genes and DNA of its rows. The sample contains over 100,000 distinct CDR3 sequences, about 95% of them found a single time. The ten largest make up roughly 0.096% of the sample. Material: CD4+ T cells from PBMCs. All receptors derive from a human donor in good health.

The chain has TRBV7-2 and TRBJ2-1; 9 bases map to TRBD2. Trimming cost V 1 base and J 0 bases; bases outside gene matches: 10. The CDR3 spans 19 residues. Germline-derived CDR1 and CDR2 are SGHTA and FQGNSA. CDR3 nucleotides: TGTGCCAGCAGCTTAGGTCCCAGCGGGGGGCCGAGCTCCTACAATGAGCAGTTCTTC. It translates to CASSLGPSGGPSSYNEQFF.

DNA for the CDR3: TGTGCCACCAGACGGGGGGTCCAAGAGACCCAGTACTTC. This sequence encodes CATRRGVQETQYF. The chain links TRBV27 to TRBJ2-5; 7 positions agree with TRBD2. The V gene's germline CDR1 is MNHEY and CDR2 SMNVEV (reference sequence). The CDR3 covers 13 residues. Trimming at V came to 10 bases and at J to 1 base, leaving 6 bases not matched to a gene.

With regard to this clonotype: The junction and the germline gene differ at one end; a read error may be behind it. V is TRBV25-1 and J is TRBJ2-7; 7 bases map to TRBD1. This CDR3 has 13 amino acids. Germline CDR1 reads MGHDK; CDR2 reads SYGVNS. The CDR3 protein is CASSDSPPGQLSF. For the CDR3, the DNA is TGTGCCAGCAGTGACTCCCCCCCGGGACAGCTTTCTTTC.

The chain recombines TRBV2 with TRBJ2-1; tentatively, D is TRBD2 (6 bases). The CDR3 contains 15 residues. Looked up from germline, CDR1 is SNHLY and CDR2 is FYNNEI. Trimming shortened V by 3 bases and J by 3 bases, and 12 bases separated the two germline ends. The CDR3 coding sequence is TGTGCCAGCAGTGATTCCGGGACTGACTACAATGAGCAGTTCTTC. Its translation is CASSDSGTDYNEQFF.

The rearrangement links TRBV12-3 or TRBV12-4 to TRBJ2-4; 7 bases align to TRBD2. The trim removed 7 bases at V and 6 bases at J, leaving 9 bases unmatched. CDR3 size: 14 residues. The chain's CDR3 is CASTHRAGVNIQYF. In DNA, the CDR3 is TGTGCCAGCACCCACCGGGCGGGGGTAAACATTCAGTACTTC.

CDR3 sequence (DNA): TGTGCCAGCAGCCCGCGACAGGGGAGGACCGGGGAGCTGTTTTTT. Protein sequence: CASSPRQGRTGELFF. The chain is built from TRBV11-2 and TRBJ2-2; 8 positions match TRBD1. The CDR3 contains 15 residues. Germline V lookup: CDR1 SGHAT, CDR2 FQNNGV. Trimming cost V 5 bases and J 5 bases; bases outside gene matches: 7.

This clonotype has a single count. The genes are TRBV20-1 and TRBJ2-1; 7 bases align to TRBD1. V lost 6 bases and J lost 2; bases outside the gene matches: 7. There are 14 residues in the CDR3. From germline, CDR1 is DFQATT and CDR2 SNEGSKA (reference sequence). The CDR3 region has the DNA TGCAGTGCCAAGAGGGGGACAGCCTACAATGAGCAGTTCTTC. Translating it yields CSAKRGTAYNEQFF.

The chain links TRBV28 to TRBJ1-1; possible D gene TRBD1, 5 bases. CDR1 is MDHEN and CDR2 is SYDVKM in the germline V gene. This CDR3 comprises 16 residues. V shed 5 bases and J shed 1 base, with 17 bases lying between them. CDR3: CASSPSFGGENTEAFF. CDR3 coding DNA: TGTGCCAGCAGTCCCTCCTTTGGGGGGGAGAACACTGAAGCTTTCTTT. The variable domain in full, completed from reference TRBV28 and TRBJ1-1, reads DVKVTQSSRYLVKRTGEKVFLECVQDMDHENMFWYRQDPGLGLRLIYFSYDVKMKEKGDIPEGYSVSREKKERFSLILESASTNQTSMYLCASSPSFGGENTEAFFGQGTRLTVV.

This chain joins TRBV28 and TRBJ2-1, with D tentatively TRBD1 (5 bases). Germline V CDR1 and CDR2: MDHEN, SYDVKM. This CDR3 contains 15 residues. Trimming took 3 bases from V and 4 from J, leaving 13 bases between them. The CDR3 loop is CASSLRQGRYNEQFF. DNA for the CDR3: TGTGCCAGCAGTTTGAGGCAGGGAAGGTACAATGAGCAGTTCTTC.

CDR3 in DNA: TGCAGCGTTGTGGGAGGGAACACTGAAGCTTTCTTT. This gives the protein CSVVGGNTEAFF. The rearrangement links TRBV29-1 to TRBJ1-1; D remains ambiguous. Trimming shortened V by 4 bases and J by 1 base, and 7 bases separated the two germline ends. The germline V gene has CDR1 SQVTM and CDR2 ANQGSEA. There are 12 residues in the CDR3.

This chain uses TRBV12-3 or TRBV12-4 with TRBJ2-5; possibly TRBD2 for D (7 bases). V lost 0 bases, J lost 5 bases, and 16 bases lay in between. The CDR3 loop spans 16 amino acids. The CDR3 DNA reads as TGTGCCAGCAGTTTAGCTCCCGGGGGGCCGCAGGAGACCCAGTACTTC. Its protein product is CASSLAPGGPQETQYF.

The chain uses TRBV29-1 and TRBJ1-2; D is uncertain. Germline CDR1 is SQVTM and CDR2 is ANQGSEA. CDR3 length: 14 residues. Trimming cost V 6 bases and J 4 bases, with 18 bases left between them. CDR3 nucleotides: TGCAGCGTAGAGATATTTGGCGGCAGCTATGGCTACACCTTC. This codes for CSVEIFGGSYGYTF.